Sequencing of this TCR beta chain was carried out in a study of technical replicates of blood from a few donors. Produced via immunoSEQ multiplex PCR; TCRdb's table is partial and in-frame only. Among approximately 74,000 clones listed, roughly 98% were seen once. CDR1 is MNHEY, CDR2 SVGAGI, per germline. The V end was cut by 10 bases, the J end by 4 bases, with 13 bases between. CDR3 length: 12 residues. The chain has TRBV6-5 and TRBJ2-5, with D perhaps TRBD1 (5 bases). Sequenced material: T cells isolated from PBMCs. The receptor comes from a human donor in good health. CDR3: CATGDRSETQYF. In DNA, the CDR3 is TGTGCCACAGGAGACAGATCAGAGACCCAGTACTTC.